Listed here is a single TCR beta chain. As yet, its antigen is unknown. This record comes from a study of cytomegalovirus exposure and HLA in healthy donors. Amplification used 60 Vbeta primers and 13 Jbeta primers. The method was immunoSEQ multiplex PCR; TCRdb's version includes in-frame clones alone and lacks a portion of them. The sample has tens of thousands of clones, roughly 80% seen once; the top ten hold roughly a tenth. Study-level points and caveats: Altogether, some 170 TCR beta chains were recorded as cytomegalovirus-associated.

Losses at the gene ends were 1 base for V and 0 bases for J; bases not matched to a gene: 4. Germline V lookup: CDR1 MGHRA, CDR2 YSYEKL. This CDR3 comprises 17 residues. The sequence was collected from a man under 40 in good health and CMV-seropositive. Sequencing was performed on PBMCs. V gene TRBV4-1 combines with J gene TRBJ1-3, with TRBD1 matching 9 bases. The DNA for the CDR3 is TGCGCCAGCAGCCAAGGGACAGGGGCCTACTCTGGAAACACCATATATTTT. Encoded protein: CASSQGTGAYSGNTIYF.